This TCR beta chain was sequenced in a study of PD-1 blockade in classical Hodgkin lymphoma (dated by TCRdb to the early 2020s). For context, the study as a whole: Nivolumab dosing was 3 mg/kg intravenously every 2 weeks, continuing until either disease progression or unacceptable toxicity. The study used TCR beta sequencing and CyTOF to define a peripheral blood immune signature of response to PD-1 blockade in classical Hodgkin lymphoma. What the authors observed across the whole study: Baseline TCR diversity was reported to be lower in newly diagnosed patients than in healthy donors, and even lower in relapsed/refractory patients. The study was restricted to a single clinical trial cohort, and the causes of repertoire differences, possibly disease activity or prior therapy, were left undefined. A significant rise by C4D1 was seen in CD4+ but not CD8+ TCR diversity (p=0.0027 vs p=0.16), with the rise being most apparent in complete responders (p=0.02). Patients starting nivolumab less than 1 year after ASCT had lower diversity and were excluded from later analyses to avoid confounding by immune reconstitution. Trial patients with a complete response had baseline diversity similar to that of newly diagnosed patients, while partial responders and progressors had significantly lower diversity.

CDR1 and CDR2 were assigned from the germline V gene as WSHSY and SAAADI. The germline ends are 9 bases apart after V is trimmed by 5 bases and J by 7 bases. Inclusive of the bounding cysteine and phenylalanine, the CDR3 is 12 residues long. Just the 36-base CDR3 DNA is kept, in frame starting at base 1. Remarks on this clone: It has no known antigen specificity. Per-base qualities were not stored, and no clone one base away is much larger.

Taken with the paper, the label for time point translates to: cycle 4 day 1 (C4D1), after less than 7 weeks of nivolumab. Every trial patient had relapsed following autologous stem cell transplantation, and prior brentuximab vedotin exposure was what differed among cohorts A, B and C. Magnetic negative selection with a Miltenyi CD4+ T cell isolation kit was used to purify CD4+ T cells from thawed PBMCs. The trial cohort comprised more than 55 patients with relapsed/refractory classical Hodgkin lymphoma whose best overall responses were complete response, partial response or progressive disease. Trial patients were treated with single-agent nivolumab in the multi-cohort phase II CheckMate 205 trial. An independent review committee assessed best overall response by applying the 2007 International Working Group response criteria. Trial PBMCs were obtained immediately prior to nivolumab initiation (C1D1) and on therapy at cycle 2 day 1 and cycle 4 day 1. Peripheral blood was collected in 8 mL Vacutainer Cell Preparation Tubes, from which PBMCs were isolated by centrifugation and then cryopreserved. Purified CD4+ and CD8+ fractions were prepared only for cases in which an additional PBMC sample was available. On LS columns in a quadroMACS separator, the magnetically labelled cells were depleted, and the flow-through was collected as the purified fraction.

The Qiagen DNeasy kit was used to extract genomic DNA both from unsorted PBMCs and from the negatively selected CD4+ and CD8+ fractions. TCR beta CDR3 regions were amplified by immunoSEQ multiplex PCR using primers annealing to V and J segments. A synthetic immune receptor repertoire was used to minimize amplification bias, and remaining bias was computationally removed after sequencing. The paper's data handling went like this. Repertoire diversity was quantified as the Shannon entropy index using custom Python scripts. Unsorted, CD4+ and CD8+ repertoires were analyzed separately, except in combined analyses where CD4+ and CD8+ sequences were merged in silico. A clone counted as expanded when the clone's frequency after treatment rose at least 2-fold relative to C1D1, and clones undetected at baseline were given a pseudocount of 0.5. Clones with 0 or 1 copy at C1D1 were classified as singleton clones, and clones with 2 or more copies were classified as non-singleton clones. Clones expanded in unsorted samples were assigned a CD4+, CD8+ or unknown annotation through matching of protein sequences in sorted samples from the same patient. Wilcoxon tests were applied to paired samples to test diversity changes from C1D1 to C4D1. Drawn from immuneACCESS, this table holds only the in-frame rearrangements with V and J called that TCRdb kept. Clones are partly lost; checked studies trace under half to an unresolved V gene and leave the rest unexplained. The DNA was the basis for D and trimming; V, J and clone size are from that table. This sample is represented by 25,000 to 35,000 clones; 85% to 90% of them were singletons. The ten largest clones take up 0.4% to 0.45% of the sample.

The chain was built from TRBV10-2 and TRBJ2-1; D gene: possibly TRBD2, on 5 matching bases. This clonotype was obtained from a human donor with classical Hodgkin lymphoma. The input for sequencing was CD4+ T cells from blood, taken before the fourth cycle of nivolumab. CDR3 sequence: CASSRVANEQFF. In nucleotide form, the sequence is TGCGCCAGCAGTAGGGTAGCGAATGAGCAGTTCTTC.